This T cell receptor beta chain was sequenced for a study of vaccination effects on CD4 cells after COVID-19 (dated 2022 in TCRdb). The study in broad terms: Two doses of either the BNT162b2 or the mRNA-1273 mRNA SARS-CoV-2 vaccine were administered to participants. A total of ten to eleven COVID-19 convalescent patients and several SARS-CoV-2-naive healthy vaccine recipients were included in the full study. Cultures from other donors in the study were sequenced with the Oncomine TCR Beta short-read assay on an Illumina iSeq 100. The study compared SARS-CoV-2 spike-specific CD4+ TCR repertoires before and after mRNA vaccination in COVID-19 convalescent patients and infection-naive vaccine recipients.

Its CDR3 holds 14 amino acids, cysteine through phenylalanine. Just the 42-base CDR3 DNA is kept, in frame starting at base 1. V is clipped by 3 bases and J by 4 bases, and the sequence between their germline boundaries is 12 bases long. Taken from the germline V gene, the CDR1 and CDR2 loops are SGHTA and FQGNSA. The library was obtained by the immunoSEQ multiplex PCR assay. DNA from the cultured and isolated CD4+ T cells underwent TCR beta CDR3 sequencing. Per the original workflow: Non-productive TCR sequences were discarded, and reads were trimmed to the CDR3 region, with only CDR3s of 7 or more amino acids retained. Antigen-specific clonotypes were identified with the MANAFEST web app by comparing expansion in peptide wells against reference cultures. Positive clones required FDR<0.05 expansion versus reference and all other wells, odds ratio above 5, and frequency above 0.1% in two replicate wells. A clonotype was called cross-reactive if it was significantly expanded both in SARS-CoV-2 spike wells and in at least one common cold coronavirus spike condition. CDR3 similarity was assessed by Levenshtein distance using the stringdist R package, and unrooted trees were constructed with ape in R 3.6.1. Not all clones reach the TCRdb copy of this immuneACCESS table, which keeps in-frame sequences only. Checked studies attribute under half of the gap to unresolved V genes and leave the rest unexplained. Clone size and V and J calls were adopted from that table, with D and trimming inferred from the DNA. The table for this sample lists tens of thousands of clones; more than 60% of them were counted only once. The ten biggest clones cover 26% of the sample.

Points the paper makes about the study in general: Clones induced by infection and clones induced by vaccination both contracted markedly at late timepoints after vaccination, which fits with T cell responses waning over time. Among healthy vaccine recipients, nearly all vaccine-induced clones were SARS-CoV-2 mono-reactive, and only 1 of 255 was cross-reactive with common cold coronaviruses. Only a small number of convalescent patients were included, and no early post-infection timepoints were available, which limited the study.

The ViraFEST assay stimulated PBMC with viral peptide pools and then used TCR sequencing to identify antigen-specific CD4+ T cell clonotypes by expansion. After less than 13 days of culture, CD4+ T cells were isolated with the EasySep CD4+ T cell isolation kit. Healthy vaccine recipients had no prior SARS-CoV-2 infection, confirmed by negative nucleocapsid antibodies before and after vaccination. Each well held two million PBMC cultured in IMDM containing around 5% human AB serum, about 10 IU/ml IL-2 and gentamicin, along with 10 ug/ml peptides. Half of the culture medium was replaced with fresh IL-2-containing medium on days 3 and 7. Each peptide stimulation condition was cultured in triplicate wells unless otherwise noted. PBMC were separated from whole blood using Ficoll-Paque Plus gradient centrifugation and were then either cryopreserved at -140C or used fresh. The spike proteins of SARS-CoV-2 and of the common cold coronaviruses HCoV-NL63, HCoV-OC43 and HCoV-229E were spanned by overlapping peptide pools. Genomic DNA was extracted from cultured CD4+ T cells with the QIAamp micro DNA kit.

This clone was seen a few times. The specificity of this receptor is unknown. Base qualities are not recorded, but no much larger clone differs from it by a single base. This clonotype originated in a human donor who received a COVID-19 vaccine. The V and J genes are TRBV7-2 and TRBJ1-1; the D gene cannot be resolved reliably. The sequences come from CD4+ T cells from PBMCs cultured with HCoV-OC43 spike peptides, collected before COVID-19 vaccination. The cell subset or site tag for this specimen amounts to: HCoV-OC43 spike overlapping peptide pool stimulation. The encoded CDR3 is CASSFPQGITEAFF. DNA sequence: TGTGCCAGCAGCTTCCCACAAGGGATCACTGAAGCTTTCTTT.